These T cell receptor beta chains were read from a single sample in a study of beta chain features in type 1 diabetes. The data were produced by immunoSEQ multiplex PCR, yet TCRdb's version contains in-frame clones alone and is incomplete. The repertoire holds 160,000 or so clones, approximately 12% seen once, with roughly 2% in the top ten. Sequencing used central memory CD4+ T cells from blood. These receptors were obtained from a man aged 18-30 years in good health. CDR3s include the opening cysteine and the closing phenylalanine or tryptophan. Each record gives: J gene, D gene, clone size, V gene, CDR3 DNA, CDR3 protein. D genes are given only for firm matches. Clone size is not always given. Where it is, it says once, few, many or a class for expanded clones.

TRBJ2-3,NA,NA,TRBV20-1,TGCAGTGTCGGAGCTGGCTATACGCAGTATTTT,CSVGAGYTQYF
TRBJ1-2,NA,NA,TRBV25-1,TGTGCCAGCAGTCTCCTAACCGACCCCCACTATGGCTACACCTTC,CASSLLTDPHYGYTF
TRBJ2-5,TRBD1,NA,TRBV7-2,TGTGCCAGCAGCTTAGGGGAACGCAGGGGGCAAGAGACCCAGTACTTC,CASSLGERRGQETQYF
TRBJ1-6,NA,NA,TRBV30,TGTGCCTGGAGTGCAGCGTTACTGAGCTCCTATAATTCACCCCTCCACTTT,CAWSAALLSSYNSPLHF
TRBJ1-1,NA,once,TRBV25-1,TGTGCCAGCAGTGAATTGGAGACGAACACTGAAGCTTTCTTT,CASSELETNTEAFF
TRBJ2-3,TRBD2,few,TRBV5-1,TGCGCCAGCAGCTTGGGACTAGCGGGAGGGCACGATACGCAGTATTTT,CASSLGLAGGHDTQYF
TRBJ2-3,NA,NA,TRBV15,TGTGCCACCAGCAGAGATCAGGTTAACGCGGATACGCAGTATTTT,CATSRDQVNADTQYF
TRBJ2-1,NA,NA,TRBV7-2,TGTGCCAGCAGCTTCGGACCCTCCCATGACAGAGCCTACAATGAGCAGTTCTTC,CASSFGPSHDRAYNEQFF
TRBJ2-3,TRBD2,NA,TRBV6-4,TGTGCCAGAAGAGGACGGGAGGGCCCGGGCACAGATACGCAGTATTTT,CARRGREGPGTDTQYF
TRBJ1-2,NA,many,TRBV11-1,TGTGCCAGCAGCCAGGGGACATCTTATGGCTACACCTTC,CASSQGTSYGYTF
TRBJ1-2,NA,few,TRBV18,TGTGCCAGCTCACCCGGGACGGGGAATGACTACACCTTC,CASSPGTGNDYTF
TRBJ2-1,TRBD1,few,TRBV7-9,TGTGCCAGCAGCAAAGATCGGACAGGGATAAACAATGAGCAGTTCTTC,CASSKDRTGINNEQFF
TRBJ1-4,NA,NA,TRBV30,TGTGCCTGGACCCCGGTCGGGGGTGTAGGGCCCAATGAAAAACTGTTTTTT,CAWTPVGGVGPNEKLFF
TRBJ2-1,NA,NA,TRBV7-2,TGTGCCAGCGCGGAAGACATTGGCTCCTACAATGAGCAGTTCTTC,CASAEDIGSYNEQFF
TRBJ1-4,NA,few,TRBV9,TGTGCCAGCAGCCCCCGACAGGATAATGAAAAACTGTTTTTT,CASSPRQDNEKLFF
TRBJ2-5,TRBD1,NA,TRBV14,TGTGCCAGCAGCCCATACAGGGGGCTGTACCAAGAGACCCAGTACTTC,CASSPYRGLYQETQYF
TRBJ1-5,NA,few,TRBV29-1,TGCAGCGTCCTTGACAGCGATAGCAATCAGCCCCAGCATTTT,CSVLDSDSNQPQHF
TRBJ2-7,NA,few,TRBV7-2,TGTGCCAGCAGCCTACGGACGGATTCCTACGAGCAGTACTTC,CASSLRTDSYEQYF
TRBJ2-7,TRBD1,NA,TRBV10-3,TGTGCCATCGCCGGGACAGGGTTCGACGAGCAGTACTTC,CAIAGTGFDEQYF
TRBJ1-6,NA,NA,TRBV14,TGTGCCAGCAGCCAGAGGGTCGGAGGGGAGAGTTCACCCCTCCACTTT,CASSQRVGGESSPLHF
TRBJ2-7,NA,once,TRBV5-1,TGCGCCAGCAGCTTGGCTTCCAGTTCCTACGAGCAGTACTTC,CASSLASSSYEQYF
TRBJ2-5,NA,NA,TRBV9,TGTGCCAGCAGCGTAGCGACCGGTCGTGGGGAGACCCAGTACTTC,CASSVATGRGETQYF